This T cell receptor (beta chain) was retrieved from a study of vaccination and CD4 T cells after COVID-19. TCRdb reanalysed the PCR reads using MiXCR and keeps one entry per CDR3 protein. The data show about 31,000 distinct CDR3 sequences, approximately 49% seen once. Time point noted: late sampling 161 to 241 days after vaccination in a few convalescent patients. This receptor was identified in a human donor who had recovered from COVID-19. Material: CD4+ T cells from blood, obtained about 7 months after SARS-CoV-2 vaccination.

CDR3 coding DNA: TGCAGCGTTGATGCAGGGAGATCTTACGAGCAGTACTTC. It is translated as CSVDAGRSYEQYF. This chain links TRBV29-1 with TRBJ2-7; D is possibly TRBD1 or TRBD2 (5 bases each). The CDR3 totals 13 residues. V lost 3 bases and J 4 bases, leaving 13 bases between the germline ends. Per germline, CDR1 SQVTM and CDR2 ANQGSEA.